This T cell receptor beta chain comes out of a study of blood T cell repertoires in COVID-19. About the study: T cells, B-cell-depleted T cells, or PBMCs provided the cDNA or gDNA that served as material.

The V gene's germline CDR1 is SGHNT and CDR2 YENEEA. After removal of 5 bases from V and 6 bases from J, the junction contained 1 base not matched to a gene. The CDR3 contains 12 residues. Original handling: Reference gene primer amplification gave nucleated cell count estimates. Method: immunoSEQ multiplex PCR; TCRdb's copy keeps in-frame clones and lacks some. V and J calls and clone size are copied from that table; D and trimming were computed from the DNA. The sample holds hundreds of thousands of clones, roughly 80% seen once. The sequencing input was peripheral blood. The chain is built from TRBV11-3 and TRBJ2-3; 8 bases match TRBD2. This clonotype originated in an elderly woman with active or convalescent COVID-19. The CDR3 region has the DNA TGTGCCAGCAGCCCGGGGGGGGATACGCAGTATTTT. This encodes CASSPGGDTQYF.